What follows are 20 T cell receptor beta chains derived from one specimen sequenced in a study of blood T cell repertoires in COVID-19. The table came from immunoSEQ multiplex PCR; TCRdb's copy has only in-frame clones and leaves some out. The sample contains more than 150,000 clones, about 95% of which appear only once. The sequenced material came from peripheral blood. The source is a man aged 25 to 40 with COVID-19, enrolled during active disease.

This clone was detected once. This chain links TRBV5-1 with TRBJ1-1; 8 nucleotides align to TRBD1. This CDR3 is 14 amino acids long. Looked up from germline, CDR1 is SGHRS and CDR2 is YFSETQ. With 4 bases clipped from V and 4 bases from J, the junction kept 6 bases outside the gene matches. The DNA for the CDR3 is TGCGCCAGCAGCCCGACAGGGGAGAGCACTGAAGCTTTCTTT. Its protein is CASSPTGESTEAFF.

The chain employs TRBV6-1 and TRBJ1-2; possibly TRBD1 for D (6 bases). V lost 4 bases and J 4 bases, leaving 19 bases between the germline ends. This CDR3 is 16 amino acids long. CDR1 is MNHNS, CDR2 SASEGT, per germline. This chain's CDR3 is CASSGAVGGRFYGYTF. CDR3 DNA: TGTGCCAGCAGTGGGGCTGTGGGGGGGCGCTTCTATGGCTACACCTTC.

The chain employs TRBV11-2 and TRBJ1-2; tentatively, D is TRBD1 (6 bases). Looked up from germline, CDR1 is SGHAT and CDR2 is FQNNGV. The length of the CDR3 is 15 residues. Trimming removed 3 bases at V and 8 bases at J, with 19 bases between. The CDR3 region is CASSLWGRKEVGYTF. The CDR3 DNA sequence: TGTGCCAGCAGCTTGTGGGGGCGGAAGGAAGTCGGCTACACCTTC.

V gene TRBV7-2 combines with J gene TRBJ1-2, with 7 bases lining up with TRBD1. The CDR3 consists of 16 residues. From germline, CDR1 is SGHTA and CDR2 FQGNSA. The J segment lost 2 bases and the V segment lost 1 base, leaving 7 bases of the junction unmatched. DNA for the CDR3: TGTGCCAGCAGCTTAGTGTTGGGGACAGCGAACTATGGCTACACCTTC. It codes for CASSLVLGTANYGYTF.

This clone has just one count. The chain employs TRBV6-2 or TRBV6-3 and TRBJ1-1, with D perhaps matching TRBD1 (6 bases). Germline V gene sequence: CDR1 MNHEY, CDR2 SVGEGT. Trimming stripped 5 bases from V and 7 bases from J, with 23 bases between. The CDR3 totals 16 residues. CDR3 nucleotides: TGTGCCAGCAGTCAAAAAAGGGATTGGGGGCTTGGTGAAGCTTTCTTT. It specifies CASSQKRDWGLGEAFF.

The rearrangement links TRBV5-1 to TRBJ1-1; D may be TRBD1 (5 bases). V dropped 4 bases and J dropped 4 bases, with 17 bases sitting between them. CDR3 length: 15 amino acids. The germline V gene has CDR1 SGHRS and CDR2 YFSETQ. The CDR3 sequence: CASSLKGLGTTEAFF. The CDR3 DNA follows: TGCGCCAGCAGCCTAAAAGGACTAGGGACCACTGAAGCTTTCTTT. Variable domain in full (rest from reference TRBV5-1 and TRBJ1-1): KAGVTQTPRYLIKTRGQQVTLSCSPISGHRSVSWYQQTPGQGLQFLFEYFSETQRNKGNFPGRFSGRQFSNSRSEMNVSTLELGDSALYLCASSLKGLGTTEAFFGQGTRLTVV.

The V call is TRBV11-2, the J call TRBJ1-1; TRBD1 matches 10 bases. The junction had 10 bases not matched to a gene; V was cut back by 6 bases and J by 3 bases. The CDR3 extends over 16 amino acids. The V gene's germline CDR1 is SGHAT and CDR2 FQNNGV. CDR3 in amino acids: CASRTGDRGKDTEAFF. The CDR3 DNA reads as TGTGCCAGCAGAACGGGGGACAGGGGAAAGGACACTGAAGCTTTCTTT.

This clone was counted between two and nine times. The CDR3 loop is CASSEEGPWVGAQAFF. In nucleotides, the CDR3 is TGTGCCAGCAGTGAAGAGGGACCGTGGGTGGGGGCTCAAGCTTTCTTT. This chain joins TRBV6-4 and TRBJ1-1; possibly TRBD1 for D (6 bases). The germline gives CDR1 MRHNA, CDR2 SNTAGT. The length of the CDR3 is 16 residues. The V gene lost 3 bases and the J gene lost 9 bases, with 23 bases spanning the gap.

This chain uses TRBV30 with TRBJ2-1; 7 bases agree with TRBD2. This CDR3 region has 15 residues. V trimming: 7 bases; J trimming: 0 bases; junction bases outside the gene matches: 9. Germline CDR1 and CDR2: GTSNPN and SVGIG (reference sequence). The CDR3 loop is CASDGGETSYNEQFF. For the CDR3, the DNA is TGTGCCTCCGATGGGGGGGAGACCTCCTACAATGAGCAGTTCTTC.

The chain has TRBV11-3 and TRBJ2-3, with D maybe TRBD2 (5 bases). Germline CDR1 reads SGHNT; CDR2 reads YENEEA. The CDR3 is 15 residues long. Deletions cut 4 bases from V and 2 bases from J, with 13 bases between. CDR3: CASSSVVGDTDTQYF. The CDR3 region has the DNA TGTGCCAGCAGCTCAGTGGTCGGGGACACAGATACGCAGTATTTT.

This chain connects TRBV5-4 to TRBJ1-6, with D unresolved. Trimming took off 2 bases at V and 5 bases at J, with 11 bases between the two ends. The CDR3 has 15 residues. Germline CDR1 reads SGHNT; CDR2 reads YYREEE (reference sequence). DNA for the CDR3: TGTGCCAGCAGCTTCGATGTCAGAAATAATTCACCCCTCCACTTT. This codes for CASSFDVRNNSPLHF.

The DNA for the CDR3 is TGTGCCAGCAGGGAGGTTAGCAATCAGCCCCAGCATTTT. Translation: CASREVSNQPQHF. The rearrangement joins TRBV2 to TRBJ1-5; no reliable D call. The CDR3 spans 13 residues. V gave up 6 bases and J gave up 0 bases, with 6 bases separating them. CDR1 is SNHLY and CDR2 is FYNNEI in the germline V gene.

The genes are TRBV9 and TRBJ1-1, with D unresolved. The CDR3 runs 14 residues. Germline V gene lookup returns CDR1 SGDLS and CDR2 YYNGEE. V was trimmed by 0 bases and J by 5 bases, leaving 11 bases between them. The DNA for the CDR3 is TGTGCCAGCAGCGTAGCTCCCAGGCCGACTGAAGCTTTCTTT. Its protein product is CASSVAPRPTEAFF.

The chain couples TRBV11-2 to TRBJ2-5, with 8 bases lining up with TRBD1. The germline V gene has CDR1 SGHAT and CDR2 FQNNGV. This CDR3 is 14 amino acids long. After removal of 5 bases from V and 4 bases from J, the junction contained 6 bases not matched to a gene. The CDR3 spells CASSRGQGGETQYF. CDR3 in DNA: TGTGCCAGCAGCCGCGGACAGGGAGGAGAGACCCAGTACTTC.

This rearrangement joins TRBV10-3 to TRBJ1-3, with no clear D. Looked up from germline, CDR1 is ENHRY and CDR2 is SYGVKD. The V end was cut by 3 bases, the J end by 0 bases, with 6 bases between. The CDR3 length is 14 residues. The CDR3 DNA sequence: TGTGCCATCAGTGATCCAGTCTCTGGAAACACCATATATTTT. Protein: CAISDPVSGNTIYF.

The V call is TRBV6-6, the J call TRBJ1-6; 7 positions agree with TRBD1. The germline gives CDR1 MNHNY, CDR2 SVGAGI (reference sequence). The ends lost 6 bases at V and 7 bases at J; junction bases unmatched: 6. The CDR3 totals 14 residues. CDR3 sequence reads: CASRPGQQNSPLHF. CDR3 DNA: TGTGCCAGCAGGCCGGGACAGCAAAATTCACCCCTCCACTTT.

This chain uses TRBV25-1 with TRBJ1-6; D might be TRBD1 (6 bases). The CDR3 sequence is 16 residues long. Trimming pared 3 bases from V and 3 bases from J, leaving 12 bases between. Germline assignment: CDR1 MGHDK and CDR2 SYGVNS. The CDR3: CASSEPGADYNSPLHF. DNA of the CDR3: TGTGCCAGCAGTGAGCCAGGGGCCGACTATAATTCACCCCTCCACTTT.

CDR3 in amino acids: CASSQGSYSNQPQHF. Here the CDR3 DNA reads TGTGCCAGCAGCCAAGGGAGTTATAGCAATCAGCCCCAGCATTTT. This sequence joins TRBV3-1 (or the pseudogene TRBV3-2) and TRBJ1-5, with D hard to call. The ends were cut back, 1 base at V and 0 bases at J, with 7 bases in the middle. The CDR3 runs 15 residues. Germline CDR1 LGHDT, CDR2 YNNKEL (reference sequence).

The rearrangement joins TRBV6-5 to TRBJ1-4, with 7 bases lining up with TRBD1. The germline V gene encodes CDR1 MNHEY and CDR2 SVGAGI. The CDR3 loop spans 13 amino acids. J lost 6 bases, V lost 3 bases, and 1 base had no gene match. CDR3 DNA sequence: TGTGCCAGCAGTTATGACAGGGATGAAAAACTGTTTTTT. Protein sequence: CASSYDRDEKLFF.

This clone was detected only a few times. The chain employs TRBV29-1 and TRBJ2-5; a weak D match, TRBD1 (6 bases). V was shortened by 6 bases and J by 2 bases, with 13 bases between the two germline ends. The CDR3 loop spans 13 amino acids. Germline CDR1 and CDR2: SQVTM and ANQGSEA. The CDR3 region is CSVDRSQQETQYF. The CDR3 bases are TGCAGCGTCGACAGGAGCCAACAAGAGACCCAGTACTTC.